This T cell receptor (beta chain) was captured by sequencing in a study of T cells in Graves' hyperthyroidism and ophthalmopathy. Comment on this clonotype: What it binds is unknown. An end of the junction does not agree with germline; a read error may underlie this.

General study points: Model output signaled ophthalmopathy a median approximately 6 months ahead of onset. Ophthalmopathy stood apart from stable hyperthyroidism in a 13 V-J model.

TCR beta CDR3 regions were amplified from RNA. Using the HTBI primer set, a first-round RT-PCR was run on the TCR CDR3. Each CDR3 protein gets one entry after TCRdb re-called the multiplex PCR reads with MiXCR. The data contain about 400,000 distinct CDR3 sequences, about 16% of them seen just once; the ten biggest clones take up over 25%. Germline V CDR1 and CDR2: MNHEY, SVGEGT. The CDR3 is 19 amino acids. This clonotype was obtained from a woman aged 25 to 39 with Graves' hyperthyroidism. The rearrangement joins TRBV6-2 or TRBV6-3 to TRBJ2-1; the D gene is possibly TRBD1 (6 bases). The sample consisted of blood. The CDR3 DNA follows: TGTGCCAGCACTTACAGGGTTACAGGACCCCGAGGGGATAACAATGAGCAGTTCTTC. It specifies CASTYRVTGPRGDNNEQFF.